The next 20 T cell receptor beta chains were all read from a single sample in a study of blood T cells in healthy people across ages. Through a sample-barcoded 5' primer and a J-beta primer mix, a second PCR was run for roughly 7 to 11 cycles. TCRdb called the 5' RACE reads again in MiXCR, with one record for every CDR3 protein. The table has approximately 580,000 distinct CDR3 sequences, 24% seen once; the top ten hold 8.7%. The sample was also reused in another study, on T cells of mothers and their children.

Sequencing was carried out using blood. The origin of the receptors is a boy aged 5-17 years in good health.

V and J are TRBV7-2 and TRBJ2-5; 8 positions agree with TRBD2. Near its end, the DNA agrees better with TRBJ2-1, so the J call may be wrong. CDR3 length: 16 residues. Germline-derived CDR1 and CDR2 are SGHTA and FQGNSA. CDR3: CASSLSGSELYNEQFF. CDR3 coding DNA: TGTGCCAGCAGCTTGAGCGGGAGCGAGCTATACAATGAGCAGTTCTTC.

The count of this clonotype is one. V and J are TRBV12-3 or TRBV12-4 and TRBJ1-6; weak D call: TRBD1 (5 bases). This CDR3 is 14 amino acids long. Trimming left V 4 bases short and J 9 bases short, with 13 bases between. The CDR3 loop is CASSSGSGSSPLHF. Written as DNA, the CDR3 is TGTGCCAGCAGTTCAGGGTCCGGAAGTTCACCCCTCCACTTT.

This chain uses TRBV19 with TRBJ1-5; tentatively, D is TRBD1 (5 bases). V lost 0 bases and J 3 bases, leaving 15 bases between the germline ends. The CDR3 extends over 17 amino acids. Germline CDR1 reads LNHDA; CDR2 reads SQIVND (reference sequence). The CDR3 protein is CASSIDPGAAFNQPQHF. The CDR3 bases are TGTGCCAGTAGTATAGATCCCGGGGCGGCCTTCAATCAGCCCCAGCATTTT.

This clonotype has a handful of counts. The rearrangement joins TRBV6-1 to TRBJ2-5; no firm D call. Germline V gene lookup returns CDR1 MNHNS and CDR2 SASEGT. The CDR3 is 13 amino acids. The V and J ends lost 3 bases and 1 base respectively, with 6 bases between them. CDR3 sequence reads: CASSEVGQETQYF. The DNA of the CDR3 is TGTGCCAGCAGTGAGGTGGGCCAAGAGACCCAGTACTTC.

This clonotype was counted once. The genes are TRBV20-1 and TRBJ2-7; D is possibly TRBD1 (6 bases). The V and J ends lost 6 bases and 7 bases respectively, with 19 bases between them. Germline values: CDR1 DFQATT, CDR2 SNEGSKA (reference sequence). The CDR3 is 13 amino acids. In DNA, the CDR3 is TGCAGTGCCACTCAAAGGACAGAAGGAGAGCAGTACTTC. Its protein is CSATQRTEGEQYF.

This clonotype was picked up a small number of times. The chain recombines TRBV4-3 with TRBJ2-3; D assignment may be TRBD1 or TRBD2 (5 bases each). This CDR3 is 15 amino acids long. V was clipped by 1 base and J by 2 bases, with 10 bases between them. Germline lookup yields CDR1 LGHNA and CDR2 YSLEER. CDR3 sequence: CASSQVGVDTDTQYF. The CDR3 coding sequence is TGCGCCAGCAGCCAAGTGGGGGTCGACACAGATACGCAGTATTTT.

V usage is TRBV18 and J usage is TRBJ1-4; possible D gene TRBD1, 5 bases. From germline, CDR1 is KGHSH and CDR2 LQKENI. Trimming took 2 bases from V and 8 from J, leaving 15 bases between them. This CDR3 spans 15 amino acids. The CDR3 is CASSPDFGGGEKLFF. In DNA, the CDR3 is TGTGCCAGCTCACCAGACTTCGGGGGTGGCGAAAAACTGTTTTTT.

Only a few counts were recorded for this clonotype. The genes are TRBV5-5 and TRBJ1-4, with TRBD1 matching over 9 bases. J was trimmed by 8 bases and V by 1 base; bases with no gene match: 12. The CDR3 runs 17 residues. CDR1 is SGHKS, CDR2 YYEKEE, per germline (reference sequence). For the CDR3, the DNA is TGTGCCAGCAGCTTGCGAACAGGGGGCCATCTAAGGGAAAAACTGTTTTTT. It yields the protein CASSLRTGGHLREKLFF.

Here the CDR3 DNA reads TGCGCCAGCAACAGGGATCGATTCAATGAGCAGTTCTTC. This codes for CASNRDRFNEQFF. The rearrangement uses TRBV5-1 and TRBJ2-1; tentatively, D is TRBD1 (6 bases). The V and J ends lost 6 bases and 6 bases respectively, with 13 bases between them. The CDR3 has 13 amino acids. Germline V lookup: CDR1 SGHRS, CDR2 YFSETQ.

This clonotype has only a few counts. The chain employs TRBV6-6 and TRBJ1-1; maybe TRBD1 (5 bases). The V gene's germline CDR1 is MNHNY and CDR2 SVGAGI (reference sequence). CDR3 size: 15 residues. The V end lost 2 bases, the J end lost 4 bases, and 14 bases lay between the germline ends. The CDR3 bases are TGTGCCAGCAGTTACAAGAGGGGCAGGAGCACTGAAGCTTTCTTT. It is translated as CASSYKRGRSTEAFF.

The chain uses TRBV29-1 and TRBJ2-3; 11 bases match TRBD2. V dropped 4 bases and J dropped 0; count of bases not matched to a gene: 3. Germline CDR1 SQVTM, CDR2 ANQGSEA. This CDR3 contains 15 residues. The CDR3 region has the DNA TGCAGCGTTGGGCTAGCGGGGGGAAGCACAGATACGCAGTATTTT. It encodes CSVGLAGGSTDTQYF.

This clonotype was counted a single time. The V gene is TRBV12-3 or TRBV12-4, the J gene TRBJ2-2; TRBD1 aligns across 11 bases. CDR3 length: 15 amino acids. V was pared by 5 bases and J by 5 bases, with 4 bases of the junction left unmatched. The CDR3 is CASSRTGGRTGELFF. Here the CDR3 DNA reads TGTGCCAGCAGTCGGACAGGGGGCCGGACCGGGGAGCTGTTTTTT.

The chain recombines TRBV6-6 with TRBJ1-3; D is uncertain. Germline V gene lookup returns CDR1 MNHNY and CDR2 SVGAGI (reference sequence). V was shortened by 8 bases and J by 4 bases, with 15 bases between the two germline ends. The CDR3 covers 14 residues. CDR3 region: CASVQRGAGNTIYF. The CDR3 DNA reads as TGTGCCAGCGTCCAGCGGGGTGCAGGAAACACCATATATTTT.

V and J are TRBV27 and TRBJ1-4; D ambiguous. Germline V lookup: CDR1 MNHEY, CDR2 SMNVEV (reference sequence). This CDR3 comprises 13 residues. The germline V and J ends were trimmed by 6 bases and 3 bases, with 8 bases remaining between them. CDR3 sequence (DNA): TGTGCCAGCAGGGATTTAGCTAATGAAAAACTGTTTTTT. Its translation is CASRDLANEKLFF. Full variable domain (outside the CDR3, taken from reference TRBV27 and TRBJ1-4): EAQVTQNPRYLITVTGKKLTVTCSQNMNHEYMSWYRQDPGLGLRQIYYSMNVEVTDKGDVPEGYKVSRKEKRNFPLILESPSPNQTSLYFCASRDLANEKLFFGSGTQLSVL.

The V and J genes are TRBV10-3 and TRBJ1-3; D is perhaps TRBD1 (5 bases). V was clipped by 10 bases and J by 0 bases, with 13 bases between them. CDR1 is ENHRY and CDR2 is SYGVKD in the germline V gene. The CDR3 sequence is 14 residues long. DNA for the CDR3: TGTGCCACCCGGGACGCGAGCTCTGGAAACACCATATATTTT. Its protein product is CATRDASSGNTIYF.

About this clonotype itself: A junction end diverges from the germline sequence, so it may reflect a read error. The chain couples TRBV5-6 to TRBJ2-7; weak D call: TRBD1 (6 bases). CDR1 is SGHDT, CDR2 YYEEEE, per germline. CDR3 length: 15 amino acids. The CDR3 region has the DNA TGTGCCAGCAGCTTTCCCGGACAGCCCTCCGACGAGCAGTACTTC. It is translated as CASSFPGQPSDEQYF.

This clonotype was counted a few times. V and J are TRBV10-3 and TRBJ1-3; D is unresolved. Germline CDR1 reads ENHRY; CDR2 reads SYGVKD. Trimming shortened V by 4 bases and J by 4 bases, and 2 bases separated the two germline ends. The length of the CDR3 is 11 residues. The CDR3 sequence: CAISGGNTIYF. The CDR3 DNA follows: TGTGCCATCAGTGGGGGAAACACCATATATTTT.

CDR3 amino acids: CSVGKGGVQTQYF. CDR3 DNA: TGCAGCGTTGGTAAAGGGGGCGTGCAGACCCAGTACTTC. The gene calls are TRBV29-1 and TRBJ2-5, with 7 bases matching TRBD1. The germline gives CDR1 SQVTM, CDR2 ANQGSEA. This CDR3 is 13 amino acids long. Losses at the gene ends were 4 bases for V and 6 bases for J; bases not matched to a gene: 8. Based on the CDR3 plus reference TRBV29-1 and TRBJ2-5, the full variable domain is SAVISQKPSRDICQRGTSLTIQCQVDSQVTMMFWYRQQPGQSLTLIATANQGSEATYESGFVIDKFPISRPNLTFSTLTVSNMSPEDSSIYLCSVGKGGVQTQYFGPGTRLLVL.

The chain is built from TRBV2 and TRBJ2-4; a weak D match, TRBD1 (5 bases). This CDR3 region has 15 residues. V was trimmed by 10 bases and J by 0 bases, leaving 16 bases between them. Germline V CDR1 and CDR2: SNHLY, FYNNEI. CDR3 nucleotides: TGTGCCAACGAAGGGGTAGGGGAAGCCAAAAACATTCAGTACTTC. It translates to CANEGVGEAKNIQYF.

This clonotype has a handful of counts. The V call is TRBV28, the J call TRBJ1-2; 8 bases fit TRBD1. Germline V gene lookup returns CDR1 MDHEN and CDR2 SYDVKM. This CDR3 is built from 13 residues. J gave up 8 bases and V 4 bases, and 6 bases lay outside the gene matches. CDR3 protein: CASSSWTGTGYTF. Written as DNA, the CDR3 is TGTGCCAGCAGTTCGTGGACAGGGACGGGCTACACCTTC.